The rows below give T cell receptor beta chains drawn from one sample of a study of identical twins. TCRdb re-called the 5' RACE reads through MiXCR, storing one row per CDR3 protein. The sample consists of approximately 190,000 distinct CDR3 sequences, 15% of them appearing once. These sequences were also reported in another study, on T cells expressing NK-cell markers.

Input material: CD8+ T cells sorted from blood. Receptor source: a woman between 18 and 29 years old in good health. Each CDR3 is given with its conserved first and last residue. The D gene is left open where the match is weak. Not all rows give a size; the values are once, few, many and, for expanded clones, a class.

clone_size	v_call	d_call	j_call	cdr3_nt	cdr3_aa
-	TRBV3-1	TRBD2	TRBJ2-1	TGTGCCAGCAGCCAAGTCGGGAGGGTAACTGAGCAGTTCTTC	CASSQVGRVTEQFF
many	TRBV29-1	-	TRBJ2-7	TGCAGCGTTGTAACCGGGCCGTACTACGAGCAGTACTTC	CSVVTGPYYEQYF
-	TRBV7-9	-	TRBJ2-5	TGTGCCAGCAGCATTGGAGGGGTGGCCCAGTACTTC	CASSIGGVAQYF
few	TRBV7-2	TRBD1	TRBJ2-7	TGTGCCAGCAGTCTGGACAGGGGAAACTCCTACGAGCAGTACTTC	CASSLDRGNSYEQYF
-	TRBV7-9	TRBD1	TRBJ2-3	TGTGCCAGCAGCTCGGGACAGGGGGGCAAAGATACGCAGTATTTT	CASSSGQGGKDTQYF
few	TRBV13	-	TRBJ2-7	TGTGCCAGCAGCCCTGACAGGACCGTCTCCTACGAGCAGTACTTC	CASSPDRTVSYEQYF
few	TRBV20-1	TRBD1	TRBJ1-2	TGCAGTGCTAGTCCGGACAGGGTGAGGAATGGCTACACCTTC	CSASPDRVRNGYTF
few	TRBV5-1	-	TRBJ2-5	TGCGCCAGCAGCTTGGTTGGCGATAGGATCTGGGGAGAGACCCAGTACTTC	CASSLVGDRIWGETQYF
few	TRBV5-1	TRBD2	TRBJ2-1	TGCGCCAGCAGTGGGAAGAAGCGGGAGGAGGACAATGAGCAGTTCTTC	CASSGKKREEDNEQFF
few	TRBV5-6	-	TRBJ2-1	TGTGCCAGCAGCTTTCTAGCCTACAATGAGCAGTTCTTC	CASSFLAYNEQFF
few	TRBV7-9	-	TRBJ2-1	TGTGCCAGCAGCCGACCCGTGTATTATGAGCAGTTCTTC	CASSRPVYYEQFF
few	TRBV9	TRBD1	TRBJ1-1	TGTGCCAGCAGCGGAGCGACAGGGATCGCTTTCTTT	CASSGATGIAFF
few	TRBV6-1	-	TRBJ1-1	TGTGCCAGCGTCCGGGGCACTGAAGCTTTCTTT	CASVRGTEAFF
once	TRBV5-5	-	TRBJ1-1	TGTGCCAGCAGCTCAGAGTACTACACTGAAGCTTTCTTT	CASSSEYYTEAFF
-	TRBV29-1	-	TRBJ2-7	TGCAGCGTTGCTGGCCGGGACACTTTTTACGAGCAGTACTTC	CSVAGRDTFYEQYF
-	TRBV11-2	TRBD1	TRBJ2-7	TGTGCCAGCAGCATTTATACAGGGGCCGCCCGTAACGAGCAGTACTTC	CASSIYTGAARNEQYF
-	TRBV10-3	TRBD2	TRBJ2-1	TGTGCCATCAGTGAGTCTAGCGGGAGTGAGCAGTTCTTC	CAISESSGSEQFF
few	TRBV11-2	TRBD1	TRBJ2-5	TGTGCCAGCAGCTTCGGCCAGGGGGCTCAAGAGACCCAGTACTTC	CASSFGQGAQETQYF
few	TRBV5-5	-	TRBJ1-1	TGTGCCAGCAGCTTGGTCATCGCAATTGAAGCTTTCTTT	CASSLVIAIEAFF
few	TRBV19	-	TRBJ2-7	TGTGCCAGTAGTATCGGCGGGACCTCCTACGAGCAGTACTTC	CASSIGGTSYEQYF
-	TRBV13	-	TRBJ2-7	TGTGCCAGCAGCTTAGAGGGGCAGTACGAGCAGTACTTC	CASSLEGQYEQYF
-	TRBV4-1	-	TRBJ2-1	TGCGCCAGCAGCCAAGATCTAGCGAACTACAATGAGCAGTTCTTC	CASSQDLANYNEQFF
few	TRBV7-9	-	TRBJ2-1	TGTGCCAGCAGCAGAGGAGCCAACAATGAGCAGTTCTTC	CASSRGANNEQFF
-	TRBV11-2	-	TRBJ2-5	TGTGCCAGCAGCCTAGAGTACCAAGAGACCCAGTACTTC	CASSLEYQETQYF
few	TRBV4-3	-	TRBJ1-1	TGCGCCAGCAGCCAAGCTCTATTCGGGCCGGAAGCTTTCTTT	CASSQALFGPEAFF
-	TRBV7-9	TRBD2	TRBJ2-7	TGTGCCAGCAGCAAACGACTAGCGGGAGACTCCTACGAGCAGTACTTC	CASSKRLAGDSYEQYF
few	TRBV12-3/TRBV12-4	TRBD1	TRBJ2-5	TGTGCCAGCCAGGACAGGAGACAAGAGACCCAGTACTTC	CASQDRRQETQYF
few	TRBV3-1	-	TRBJ2-1	TGTGCCAGCAGCCAAGAGCTTGAGGACTGGGGGTGGGATGAGCAGTTCTTC	CASSQELEDWGWDEQFF
-	TRBV6-1	-	TRBJ2-1	TGTGCCAGCAGATCCCCCTCGAGGGGGACTACCTTAAATGAGCAGTTCTTC	CASRSPSRGTTLNEQFF
few	TRBV6-1	TRBD1	TRBJ1-2	TGTGCCAGCAGTGATACCTGGACAGGGGACTATGGCTACACCTTC	CASSDTWTGDYGYTF
few	TRBV18	TRBD2	TRBJ2-1	TGTGCCAGCTCACCCTTCACCGGGGGGGCACTCAATGAGCAGTTCTTC	CASSPFTGGALNEQFF
few	TRBV5-6	-	TRBJ2-1	TGTGCCAGCAGCTGGCCCGGGGGCAATGAGCAGTTCTTC	CASSWPGGNEQFF
-	TRBV2	TRBD1	TRBJ2-5	TGTGCCAGCAGGGGGACAGCCCAAGAGACCCAGTACTTC	CASRGTAQETQYF
few	TRBV29-1	-	TRBJ1-1	TGCAGCGTTGTACGGGCGAACACTGAAGCTTTCTTT	CSVVRANTEAFF
few	TRBV28	-	TRBJ2-1	TGTGCCAGCAGAGCCTATGGGGGAGAGCAGTTCTTC	CASRAYGGEQFF
few	TRBV3-1	-	TRBJ2-7	TGTGCCAGCAGCCAAGTGGGATCTATGGGGTTCTACGAGCAGTACTTC	CASSQVGSMGFYEQYF
many	TRBV27	-	TRBJ2-6	TGTGCCAGCAGTTTATTAGTCGGTAACTCTGGGGCCAACGTCCTGACTTTC	CASSLLVGNSGANVLTF
-	TRBV10-3	TRBD1	TRBJ2-6	TGTGCCATCAGTGAGTCGTTGGCAGGGGGCCGGTCTGGGGCCAACGTCCTGACTTTC	CAISESLAGGRSGANVLTF
-	TRBV12-3/TRBV12-4	TRBD2	TRBJ2-1	TGTGCCAGCAGTCCCGGGACTAGCGGGATCGACAATGAGCAGTTCTTC	CASSPGTSGIDNEQFF
-	TRBV5-6	-	TRBJ2-3	TGTGCCAGCAGCTTGTCAAGATTTGTTCATACGCAGTATTTT	CASSLSRFVHTQYF
-	TRBV6-1	-	TRBJ2-5	TGTGCCAGCAGTGTTGGATATCGGGATAGGGAGACCCAGTACTTC	CASSVGYRDRETQYF
few	TRBV15	-	TRBJ2-3	TGTGCCACCAGCAGAGACGGGGACACTACGCCCTATAGAGATACGCAGTATTTT	CATSRDGDTTPYRDTQYF
-	TRBV25-1	-	TRBJ2-3	TGTGCCAGCAGTGAAATCCAGGGGAACACAGATACGCAGTATTTT	CASSEIQGNTDTQYF
few	TRBV20-1	-	TRBJ2-1	TGCAGTGCTAGAGATACGGCCTACACACCTAGCTCCTACAATGAGCAGTTCTTC	CSARDTAYTPSSYNEQFF
few	TRBV6-2/TRBV6-3	-	TRBJ1-5	TGTGCCAGCAGTTACGGGGATAGAGGGCGTCAGCCCCAGCATTTT	CASSYGDRGRQPQHF
few	TRBV7-9	TRBD2	TRBJ2-1	TGTGCCAGCAGCTCACTAGCGGGAGGGCCGGGTGAGCAGTTCTTC	CASSSLAGGPGEQFF
-	TRBV12-3/TRBV12-4	-	TRBJ2-1	TGTGCCAGCAGTTTTGGGGCCCCCAATGAGCAGTTCTTC	CASSFGAPNEQFF
few	TRBV15	-	TRBJ2-3	TGTGCCACCAGCAGAGAAGTAAGGCTGGTCACAGATACGCAGTATTTT	CATSREVRLVTDTQYF
few	TRBV15	-	TRBJ2-3	TGTGCCACCAGCACAACCGGGCCAGGTGTCGATACGCAGTATTTT	CATSTTGPGVDTQYF
-	TRBV6-1	TRBD2	TRBJ2-7	TGTGCCAGCAGCAAACTAGCGGGAGGGACCGAGCAGTACTTC	CASSKLAGGTEQYF
many	TRBV3-1	-	TRBJ1-2	TGTGCCAGCAGCCAAGAAAGAGGGGACTATGGCTACACCTTC	CASSQERGDYGYTF
-	TRBV4-2	-	TRBJ2-3	TGTGCCAGCAGCCAAGACCTCAGCGGCCGGGTCGAAGATACGCAGTATTTT	CASSQDLSGRVEDTQYF
few	TRBV7-9	-	TRBJ1-5	TGTGCCAGCAGGCTGGAGGGTTCCAATCAGCCCCAGCATTTT	CASRLEGSNQPQHF
few	TRBV15	-	TRBJ2-5	TGTGCCACCAGCAGAGATCTTACGGGGCGTAAAGAGACCCAGTACTTC	CATSRDLTGRKETQYF
-	TRBV6-2/TRBV6-3	-	TRBJ1-2	TGTGCCAGCAGCCAGGGACCTTTCAGTGTGGATGGCTACACCTTC	CASSQGPFSVDGYTF
-	TRBV3-1	-	TRBJ1-1	TGTGCCAGCAGCCAAGCCGGGACGGACACTGAAGCTTTCTTT	CASSQAGTDTEAFF